This TCR beta chain was retrieved from a study of blood T cell repertoires in COVID-19. Study processing details: Estimation of nucleated cell counts relied on the amplification of reference gene primers. Method: immunoSEQ multiplex PCR; TCRdb's copy keeps in-frame clones and lacks some. V, J and clone size are those of that table, while D and trimming were read from the DNA. The table includes some 60,000 clones, 90% detected once. The sequencing sample was made of peripheral blood. This receptor was taken from a man aged 55 to 70 with acute or convalescent COVID-19.

CDR3 DNA: TGTGCCAGCAGAGTAGCGGCGGACAATGAGCAGTTCTTC. It specifies CASRVAADNEQFF. The V gene is TRBV12-3 or TRBV12-4, the J gene TRBJ2-1; the D gene is possibly TRBD2 (6 bases). CDR3 length: 13 amino acids. Trimming pared 6 bases from V and 5 bases from J, leaving 11 bases between.